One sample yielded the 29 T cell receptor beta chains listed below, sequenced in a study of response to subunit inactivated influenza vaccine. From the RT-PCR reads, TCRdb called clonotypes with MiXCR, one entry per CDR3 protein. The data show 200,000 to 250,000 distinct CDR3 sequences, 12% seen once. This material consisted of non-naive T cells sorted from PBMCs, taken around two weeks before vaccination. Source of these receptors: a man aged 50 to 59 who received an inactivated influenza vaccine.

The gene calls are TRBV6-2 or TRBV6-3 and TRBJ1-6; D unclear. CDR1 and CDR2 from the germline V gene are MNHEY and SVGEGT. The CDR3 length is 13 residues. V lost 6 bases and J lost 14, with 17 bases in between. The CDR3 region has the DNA TGTGCCAGCAGCCCGACCGGAGGTTACTCCCTCCACTTT. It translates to CASSPTGGYSLHF.

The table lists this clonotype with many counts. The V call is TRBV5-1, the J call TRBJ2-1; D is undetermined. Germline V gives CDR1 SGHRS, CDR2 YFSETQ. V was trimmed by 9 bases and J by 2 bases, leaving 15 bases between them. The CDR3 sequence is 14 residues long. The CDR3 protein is CATNPDGTYNEQFF. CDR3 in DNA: TGCGCCACCAATCCGGACGGCACCTACAATGAGCAGTTCTTC.

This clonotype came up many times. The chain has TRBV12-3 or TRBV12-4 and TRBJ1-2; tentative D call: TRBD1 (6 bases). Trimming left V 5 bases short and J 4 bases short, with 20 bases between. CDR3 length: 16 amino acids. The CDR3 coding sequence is TGTGCCAGCAGTCTCAATGGGGGGGCGCAAGGCTATGGCTACACCTTC. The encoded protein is CASSLNGGAQGYGYTF.

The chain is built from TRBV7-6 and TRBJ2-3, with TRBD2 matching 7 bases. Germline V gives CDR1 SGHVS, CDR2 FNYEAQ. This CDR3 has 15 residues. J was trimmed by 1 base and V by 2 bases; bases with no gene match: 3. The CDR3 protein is CASSLSTSGTDTQYF. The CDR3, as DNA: TGTGCCAGCAGCTTAAGTACTAGCGGCACAGATACGCAGTATTTT.

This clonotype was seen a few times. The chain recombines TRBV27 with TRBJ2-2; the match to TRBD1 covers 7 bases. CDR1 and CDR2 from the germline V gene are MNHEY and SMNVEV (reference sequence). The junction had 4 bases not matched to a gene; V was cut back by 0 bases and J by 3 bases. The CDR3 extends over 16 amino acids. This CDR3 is CASSLSGTAYTGELFF. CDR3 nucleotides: TGTGCCAGCAGTTTATCGGGGACAGCCTACACCGGGGAGCTGTTTTTT.

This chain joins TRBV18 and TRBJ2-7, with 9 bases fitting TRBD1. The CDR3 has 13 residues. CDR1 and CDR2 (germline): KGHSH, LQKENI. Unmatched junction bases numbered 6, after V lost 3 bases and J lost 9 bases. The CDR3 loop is CASSPAGQGAQYF. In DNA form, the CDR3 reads TGTGCCAGCTCACCTGCGGGACAGGGCGCGCAGTACTTC.

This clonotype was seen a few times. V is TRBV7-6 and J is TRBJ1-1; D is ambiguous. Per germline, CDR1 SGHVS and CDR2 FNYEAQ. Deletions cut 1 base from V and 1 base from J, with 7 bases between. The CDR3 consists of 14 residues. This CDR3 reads CASSLVAGNTEAFF. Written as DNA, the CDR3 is TGTGCCAGCAGCTTAGTGGCCGGGAACACTGAAGCTTTCTTT. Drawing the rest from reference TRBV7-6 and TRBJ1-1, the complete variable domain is GAGVSQSPRYKVTKRGQDVALRCDPISGHVSLYWYRQALGQGPEFLTYFNYEAQQDKSGLPNDRFSAERPEGSISTLTIQRTEQRDSAMYRCASSLVAGNTEAFFGQGTRLTVV.

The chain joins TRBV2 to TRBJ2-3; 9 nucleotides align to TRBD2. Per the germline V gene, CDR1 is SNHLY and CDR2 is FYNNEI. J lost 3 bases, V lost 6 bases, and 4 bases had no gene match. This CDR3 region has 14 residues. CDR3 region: CASSKGLATDTQYF. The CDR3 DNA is TGTGCCAGCAGCAAAGGACTAGCGACAGATACGCAGTATTTT.

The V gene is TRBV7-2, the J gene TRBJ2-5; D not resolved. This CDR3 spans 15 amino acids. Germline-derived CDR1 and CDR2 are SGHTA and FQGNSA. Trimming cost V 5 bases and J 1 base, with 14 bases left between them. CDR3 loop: CASSRQVASQETQYF. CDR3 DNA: TGTGCCAGCAGCCGACAAGTAGCCTCCCAAGAGACCCAGTACTTC.

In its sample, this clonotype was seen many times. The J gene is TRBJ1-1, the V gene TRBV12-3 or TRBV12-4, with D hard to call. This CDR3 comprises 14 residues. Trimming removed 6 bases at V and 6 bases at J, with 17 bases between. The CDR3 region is CASSPSGMVAEAFF. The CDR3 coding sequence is TGTGCCAGCAGCCCCTCGGGGATGGTAGCTGAAGCTTTCTTT.

The CDR3 DNA is TGCAGTGCTAGAGTCGGTAATGAAAAACTGTTTTTT. Encoded protein: CSARVGNEKLFF. This chain uses TRBV20-1 with TRBJ1-4; unclear D gene. The CDR3 length is 12 residues. The V gene's germline CDR1 is DFQATT and CDR2 SNEGSKA (reference sequence). Trimming took off 1 base at V and 4 bases at J, with 4 bases between the two ends.

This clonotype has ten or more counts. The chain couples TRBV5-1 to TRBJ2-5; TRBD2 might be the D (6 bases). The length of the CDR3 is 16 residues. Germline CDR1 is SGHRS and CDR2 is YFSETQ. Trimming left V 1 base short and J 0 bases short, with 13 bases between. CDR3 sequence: CASSLFSGGDQETQYF. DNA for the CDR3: TGCGCCAGCAGCTTGTTCAGCGGCGGGGACCAAGAGACCCAGTACTTC. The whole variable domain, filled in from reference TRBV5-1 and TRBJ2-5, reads KAGVTQTPRYLIKTRGQQVTLSCSPISGHRSVSWYQQTPGQGLQFLFEYFSETQRNKGNFPGRFSGRQFSNSRSEMNVSTLELGDSALYLCASSLFSGGDQETQYFGPGTRLLVL.

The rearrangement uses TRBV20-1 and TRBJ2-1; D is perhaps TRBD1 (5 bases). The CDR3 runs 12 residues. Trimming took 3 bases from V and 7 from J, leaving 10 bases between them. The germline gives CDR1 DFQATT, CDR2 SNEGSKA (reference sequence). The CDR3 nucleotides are TGCAGTGCTAGGGCAGGGCAAAATGAGCAGTTCTTC. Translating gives CSARAGQNEQFF.

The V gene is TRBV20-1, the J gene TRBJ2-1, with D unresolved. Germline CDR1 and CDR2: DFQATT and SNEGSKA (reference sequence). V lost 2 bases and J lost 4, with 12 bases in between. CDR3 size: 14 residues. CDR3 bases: TGCAGTGCTAGATCCCGGGTCAGATACAATGAGCAGTTCTTC. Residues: CSARSRVRYNEQFF.

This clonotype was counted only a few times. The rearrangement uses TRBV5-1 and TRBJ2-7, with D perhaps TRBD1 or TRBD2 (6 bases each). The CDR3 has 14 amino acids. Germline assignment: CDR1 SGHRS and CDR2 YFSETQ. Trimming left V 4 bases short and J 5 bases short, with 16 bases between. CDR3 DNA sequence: TGCGCCAGCAGCGATACCTCGGGGGCCCACGAGCAGTACTTC. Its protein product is CASSDTSGAHEQYF.

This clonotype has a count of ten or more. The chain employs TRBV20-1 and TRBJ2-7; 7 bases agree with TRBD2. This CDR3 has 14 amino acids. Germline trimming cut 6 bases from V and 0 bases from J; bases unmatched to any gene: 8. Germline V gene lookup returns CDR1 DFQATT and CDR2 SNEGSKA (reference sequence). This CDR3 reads CSALAGLDSYEQYF. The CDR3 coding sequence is TGCAGTGCCTTAGCGGGCCTAGACTCCTACGAGCAGTACTTC.

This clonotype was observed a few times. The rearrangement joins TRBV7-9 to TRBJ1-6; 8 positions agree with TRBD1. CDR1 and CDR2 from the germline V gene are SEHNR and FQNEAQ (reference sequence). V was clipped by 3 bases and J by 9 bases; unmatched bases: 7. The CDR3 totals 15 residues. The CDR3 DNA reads TGTGCCAGCAGCTTGGACAGGGTAGGATCTTCACCCCTCCACTTT. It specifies CASSLDRVGSSPLHF.

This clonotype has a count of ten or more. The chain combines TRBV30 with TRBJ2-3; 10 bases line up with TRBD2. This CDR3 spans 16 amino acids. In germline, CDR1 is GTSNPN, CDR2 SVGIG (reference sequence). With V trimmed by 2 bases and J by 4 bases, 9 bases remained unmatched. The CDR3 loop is CAWSIGLAVWADTQYF. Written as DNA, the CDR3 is TGTGCCTGGAGTATAGGACTAGCGGTTTGGGCAGATACGCAGTATTTT.

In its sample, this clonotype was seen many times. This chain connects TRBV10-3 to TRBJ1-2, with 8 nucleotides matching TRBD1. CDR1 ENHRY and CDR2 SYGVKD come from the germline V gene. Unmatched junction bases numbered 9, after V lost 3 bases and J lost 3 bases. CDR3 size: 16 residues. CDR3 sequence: CAISDNRGTSHYGYTF. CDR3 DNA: TGTGCCATCAGTGACAACAGGGGGACCTCCCACTATGGCTACACCTTC.

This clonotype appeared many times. The CDR3 DNA follows: TGCAGTGCAGACGACAGAAACTATGGCTACACCTTC. This encodes CSADDRNYGYTF. The chain combines TRBV20-1 with TRBJ1-2; maybe TRBD1 (5 bases). With 6 bases removed from V and 2 bases from J, the gap between germline ends came to 10 bases. This CDR3 is 12 amino acids long. Per germline, CDR1 DFQATT and CDR2 SNEGSKA (reference sequence).

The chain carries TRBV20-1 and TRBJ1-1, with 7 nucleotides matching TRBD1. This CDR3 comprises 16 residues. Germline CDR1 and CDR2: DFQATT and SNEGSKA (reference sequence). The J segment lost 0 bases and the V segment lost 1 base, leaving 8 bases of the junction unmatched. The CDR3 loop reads CSARGAGGRLNTEAFF. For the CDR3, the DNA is TGCAGTGCTAGAGGGGCAGGGGGAAGGCTGAACACTGAAGCTTTCTTT.

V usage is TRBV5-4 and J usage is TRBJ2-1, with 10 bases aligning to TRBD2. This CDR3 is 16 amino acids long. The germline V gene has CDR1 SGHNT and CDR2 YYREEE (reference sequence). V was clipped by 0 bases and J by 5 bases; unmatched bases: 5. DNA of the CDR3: TGTGCCAGCAGCTTGGGAGCTAGCGGGGGAAACAATGAGCAGTTCTTC. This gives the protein CASSLGASGGNNEQFF.

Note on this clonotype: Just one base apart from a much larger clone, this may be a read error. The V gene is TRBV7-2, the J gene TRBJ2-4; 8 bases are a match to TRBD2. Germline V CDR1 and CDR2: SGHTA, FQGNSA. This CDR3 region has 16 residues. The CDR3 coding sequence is TGTGCCAGCAGCTATTCGGGGGGGCGGGCCAATAACATTCAGTACTTC. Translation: CASSYSGGRANNIQYF.

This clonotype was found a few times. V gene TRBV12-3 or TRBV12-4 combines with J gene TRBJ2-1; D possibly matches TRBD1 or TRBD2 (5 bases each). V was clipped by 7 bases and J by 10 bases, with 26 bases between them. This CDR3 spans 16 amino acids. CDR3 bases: TGTGCCAGCACCCTCTCGGGGCAACTTTTGATACGGGAGCAGTTCTTC. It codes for CASTLSGQLLIREQFF.

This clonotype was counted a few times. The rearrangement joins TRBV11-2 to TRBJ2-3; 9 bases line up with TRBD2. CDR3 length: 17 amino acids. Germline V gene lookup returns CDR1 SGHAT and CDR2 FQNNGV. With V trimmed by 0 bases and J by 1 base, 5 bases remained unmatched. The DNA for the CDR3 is TGTGCCAGCAGCTTAGATCCCGGCGGGGGGGGCACAGATACGCAGTATTTT. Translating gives CASSLDPGGGGTDTQYF.

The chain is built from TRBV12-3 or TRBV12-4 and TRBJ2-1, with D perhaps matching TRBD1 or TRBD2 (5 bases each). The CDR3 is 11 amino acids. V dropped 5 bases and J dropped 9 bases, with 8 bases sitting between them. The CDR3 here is CASSGGSEQFF. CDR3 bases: TGTGCCAGCAGTGGGGGAAGTGAGCAGTTCTTC.

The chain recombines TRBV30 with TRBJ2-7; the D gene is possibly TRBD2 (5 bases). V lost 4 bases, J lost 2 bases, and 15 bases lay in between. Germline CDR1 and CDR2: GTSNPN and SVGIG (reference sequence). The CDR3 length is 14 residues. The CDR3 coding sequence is TGTGCCTGGACAGCGGTACCGAGGACCTACGAGCAGTACTTC. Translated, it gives CAWTAVPRTYEQYF.

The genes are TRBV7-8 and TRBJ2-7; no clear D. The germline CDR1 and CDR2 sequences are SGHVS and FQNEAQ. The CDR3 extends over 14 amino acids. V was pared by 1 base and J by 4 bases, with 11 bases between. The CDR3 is CASSLDYGAYEQYF. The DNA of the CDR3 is TGTGCCAGCAGCTTAGACTACGGAGCGTACGAGCAGTACTTC.

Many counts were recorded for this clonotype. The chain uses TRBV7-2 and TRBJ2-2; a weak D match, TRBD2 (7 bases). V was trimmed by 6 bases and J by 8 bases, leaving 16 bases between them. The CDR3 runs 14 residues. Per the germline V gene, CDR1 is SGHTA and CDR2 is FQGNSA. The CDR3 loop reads CASRDSSGAGELFF. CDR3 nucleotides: TGTGCCAGCAGGGACAGCAGCGGGGCTGGGGAGCTGTTTTTT.